This is a list of T cell receptor beta chains from one sample in a study of Ad26.COV2.S vaccination and SARS-CoV-2 variants. Only in-frame clones appear in the TCRdb table, and some are missing; sequencing was by immunoSEQ multiplex PCR. Found here are under 150,000 clones, 80% to 90% of them singletons; the top ten hold more than 4.5%. The source was peripheral blood, collected after recovery from COVID-19. Source of these receptors: a human donor who had recovered from COVID-19. CDR3s include the opening cysteine and the closing phenylalanine or tryptophan. Fields, in order: V gene, J gene, clone size, D gene, CDR3 DNA, CDR3 protein. A D gene is named only where the DNA matches it firmly. Size tells how often a clone was seen (once, few, many) or the class of an expanded clone, and some rows leave it out.

>TRBV4-3|TRBJ2-7|-|-
TGCGCCAGCAGCACTACACGAGCCTACGAGCAGTACTTC
CASSTTRAYEQYF
>TRBV7-8|TRBJ2-5|-|-
TGTGCCAGCAGCTTATTCTCAATCCAAGAGACCCAGTACTTC
CASSLFSIQETQYF
>TRBV2|TRBJ1-2|once|TRBD1
TGTGCCAGCAGTAGCCCGGACAGGGGCTATTATGGCTACACCTTC
CASSSPDRGYYGYTF
>TRBV30|TRBJ1-5|-|TRBD1
TGTGCCTGGAGTGGGCCTACAGGGGGCGGGCAGCCCCAGCATTTT
CAWSGPTGGGQPQHF
>TRBV4-1|TRBJ1-6|-|-
TGCGCCAGCAGCCAAGATCCCCCCGGGGCCCTCCACTTT
CASSQDPPGALHF
>TRBV4-3|TRBJ2-2|-|TRBD2
TGCGCCAGCAGCCAAAAGGTCGAAGCGGGAGAATTCACCGGGGAGCTGTTTTTT
CASSQKVEAGEFTGELFF
>TRBV11-2|TRBJ2-7|few|-
TGTGCCAGCAGCTTTGGGATGGAGCAGTACTTC
CASSFGMEQYF
>TRBV5-6|TRBJ1-5|-|-
TGTGCCAGCAGCAGGGTCGGAAATCAGCCCCAGCATTTT
CASSRVGNQPQHF
>TRBV7-7|TRBJ2-5|-|TRBD2
TGTGCTAGCAGCTTATCTAGCGGGGGGGCTGTAGAGACCCAGTACTTC
CASSLSSGGAVETQYF
>TRBV28|TRBJ1-2|-|-
TGTGCCAGCAGTTTAGGGGGGGCGCCTGGCTACACCTTC
CASSLGGAPGYTF
>TRBV2|TRBJ2-3|-|-
TGTGCCAGCAGTGAATTAGGGAGTGGCGGCACAGATACGCAGTATTTT
CASSELGSGGTDTQYF
>TRBV7-2|TRBJ2-3|once|TRBD2
TGTGCCAGCAGCTTAACCCCGGGACTAGCGTCCCTGAGAGATACGCAGTATTTT
CASSLTPGLASLRDTQYF
>TRBV18|TRBJ2-7|once|-
TGTGCCAGCTCACCATCCAGTACGAGCTCCTACGAGCAGTACTTC
CASSPSSTSSYEQYF
>TRBV19|TRBJ2-1|once|TRBD2
TGTGCCAGTAGTCCGGGGGGATCCTACAATGAGCAGTTCTTC
CASSPGGSYNEQFF
>TRBV12-5|TRBJ1-4|-|-
TGTGCTAGTGGCCAACCCCAAACTAGCTCTTTCCTCTACGGTAATGAAAAACTGTTTTTT
CASGQPQTSSFLYGNEKLFF
>TRBV6-1|TRBJ2-3|-|-
TGTGCCAGCAGTGAATTAAAGGGGGTCGGCACAGATACGCAGTATTTT
CASSELKGVGTDTQYF
>TRBV5-1|TRBJ2-1|-|-
TGCGCCAGCAGCTTAGGACATACCGATGAGCAGTTCTTC
CASSLGHTDEQFF
>TRBV28|TRBJ2-2|-|-
TGTGCCAGCAGGAGGGGGGGACAGTTCACCGGGGAGCTGTTTTTT
CASRRGGQFTGELFF
>TRBV6-2/TRBV6-3|TRBJ2-3|-|-
TGTGCCAGCAGTTACTTTGCGGGAAGCCGGGGAGATACGCAGTATTTT
CASSYFAGSRGDTQYF
>TRBV5-1|TRBJ1-1|-|TRBD1
TGCGCCAGCAGCTTTCAGGGGGCCGACACTGAAGCTTTCTTT
CASSFQGADTEAFF
>TRBV28|TRBJ1-2|many|-
TGTGCCAGCAGCCCCCGAGGGGCGGCCGGCTACACCTTC
CASSPRGAAGYTF
>TRBV19|TRBJ2-1|-|TRBD2
TGTGCCAGTAGTATAGTTCAACTCTGCGGGAGGGGAGTATGTGAGCAGTTCTTC
CASSIVQLCGRGVCEQFF
>TRBV24-1|TRBJ1-1|few|-
TGTGCCACCAGTGACGGGGCACTACCTGAAGCTTTCTTT
CATSDGALPEAFF
>TRBV12-3/TRBV12-4|TRBJ1-2|once|TRBD1
TGTGCCAGCAGTCAGGGGGACACCTATGGCTACACCTTC
CASSQGDTYGYTF
>TRBV18|TRBJ2-1|-|-
TGTGCCAGCTCACCCAGGGGCGATGAGCAGTTCTTC
CASSPRGDEQFF
>TRBV9|TRBJ1-4|-|TRBD1
TGTGCCAGCAGCGTAGGGGGACAGGGTAATGAAAAACTGTTTTTT
CASSVGGQGNEKLFF
>TRBV29-1|TRBJ1-1|-|-
TGCAGCCCCAGCGAATTCACTGAAGCTTTCTTT
CSPSEFTEAFF
>TRBV6-5|TRBJ1-1|-|TRBD1
TGTGCCAGCATGCAAGACAGGGCCATGAACACTGAAGCTTTCTTT
CASMQDRAMNTEAFF
>TRBV27|TRBJ1-5|-|-
TGTGCCAGCAGTTTATCGAGACAGGTCAATCAGCCCCAGCATTTT
CASSLSRQVNQPQHF
>TRBV7-9|TRBJ1-4|-|TRBD1
TGTGCCAGCAGGCCGACGGGGACAGGAACTAATGAAAAACTGTTTTTT
CASRPTGTGTNEKLFF
>TRBV6-2/TRBV6-3|TRBJ2-1|-|TRBD2
TGTGCCAGCAGTTACGGAGCGGGGGGTAATGAGCAGTTCTTC
CASSYGAGGNEQFF
>TRBV14|TRBJ2-5|-|-
TGTGCCAGCAGCCGGTACCAAGAGACCCAGTACTTC
CASSRYQETQYF
>TRBV28|TRBJ1-3|-|-
TGTGCCAGCAGAAACGATGGCTCTGGAAACACCATATATTTT
CASRNDGSGNTIYF
>TRBV7-6|TRBJ1-6|-|-
TGTGCCAGCAGCGTGGGGGGGGGCCGGTCACCCCTCCACTTT
CASSVGGGRSPLHF
>TRBV2|TRBJ2-2|-|-
TGTGCCAGCATATTAACCAGGGACACCGGGGAGCTGTTTTTT
CASILTRDTGELFF
>TRBV27|TRBJ2-7|once|-
TGTGCCAGCAGTTTAACAGGGCCCCTAGGCGAGCAGTACTTC
CASSLTGPLGEQYF
>TRBV5-6|TRBJ1-3|-|-
TGTGCCAGCAGCCGCAGGGGCGGGGGAAACACCATATATTTT
CASSRRGGGNTIYF
>TRBV18|TRBJ1-1|-|-
TGTGCCAGCTCTACCCAGGGGAACACTGAAGCTTTCTTT
CASSTQGNTEAFF
>TRBV7-2|TRBJ1-5|-|-
TGTGCCAGCAGCTCGGAGGCTTTTAGCAATCAGCCCCAGCATTTT
CASSSEAFSNQPQHF
>TRBV6-5|TRBJ2-7|-|-
TGTGCCAGCAGTTACTCGTTTCGGGGGGCGATCTACGAGCAGTACTTC
CASSYSFRGAIYEQYF
>TRBV7-9|TRBJ1-1|-|-
TGTGCCAGCAGCTTAGGGACTGAGAACACTGAAGCTTTCTTT
CASSLGTENTEAFF
>TRBV11-2|TRBJ1-1|-|-
TGTGCCAGCACCATTAACACGGGCTTATTGAACACTGAAGCTTTCTTT
CASTINTGLLNTEAFF
>TRBV28|TRBJ2-5|-|TRBD2
TGTGCCAGCAGTAAGGGACTAGCGGGGGTCCTAGGGGCCCAGTACTTC
CASSKGLAGVLGAQYF
>TRBV5-4|TRBJ2-1|once|-
TGTGCCAGCAGCTTGGCCGCGGTGGGGAACTACAATGAGCAGTTCTTC
CASSLAAVGNYNEQFF
>TRBV18|TRBJ2-3|once|-
TGTGCCAGCTCACCAAATCTAGGACAGACTATCACAGATACGCAGTATTTT
CASSPNLGQTITDTQYF
>TRBV7-8|TRBJ2-1|-|-
TGTGCCAGCAGCTTAGCGAGCTCCTACAATGAGCAGTTCTTC
CASSLASSYNEQFF
>TRBV18|TRBJ2-3|-|TRBD2
TGTGCCAGCTCACCGGGAGGGGGCACAGATACGCAGTATTTT
CASSPGGGTDTQYF
>TRBV5-8|TRBJ2-7|-|TRBD1
TGTGCCAGCAGCTTGGTTTCGGGACAGGGCCCCTACGAGCAGTACTTC
CASSLVSGQGPYEQYF
>TRBV6-5|TRBJ2-7|-|-
TGTGCCAGCAGTCCCGGGCCCGGGCACTACGAGCAGTACTTC
CASSPGPGHYEQYF
>TRBV6-5|TRBJ2-1|-|TRBD1
TGTGCCAGCACCAAAGGGACAGGGAGGAATGAGCAGTTCTTC
CASTKGTGRNEQFF
>TRBV2|TRBJ1-5|-|-
TGTGCCAGCAGTCCAGAAGCGGAACAGCCCCAGCATTTT
CASSPEAEQPQHF
>TRBV9|TRBJ2-3|few|-
TGTGCCAGCAGCGTTGACAGCTTATCGGATACGCAGTATTTT
CASSVDSLSDTQYF
>TRBV2|TRBJ1-6|few|-
TGTGCCAGCAGTGTACAGGGTATGGACAATTCACCCCTCCACTTT
CASSVQGMDNSPLHF
>TRBV19|TRBJ1-4|-|-
TGTGCCAGTAGTCTTCACGGGGAGGGGAATGAAAAACTGTTTTTT
CASSLHGEGNEKLFF